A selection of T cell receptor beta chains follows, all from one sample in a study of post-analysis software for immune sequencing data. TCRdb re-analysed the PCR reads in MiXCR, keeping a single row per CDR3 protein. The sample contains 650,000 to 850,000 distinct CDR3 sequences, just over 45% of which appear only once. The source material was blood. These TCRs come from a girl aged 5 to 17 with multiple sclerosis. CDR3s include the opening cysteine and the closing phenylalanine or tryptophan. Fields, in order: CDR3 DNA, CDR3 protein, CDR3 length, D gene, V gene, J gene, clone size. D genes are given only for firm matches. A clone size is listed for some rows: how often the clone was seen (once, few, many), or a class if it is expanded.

CDR3 DNA: TGTGCCAGCAGCTTGGAGGGCCGACCCCGGGAAAAACTGTTTTTT
CDR3 protein: CASSLEGRPREKLFF
CDR3 length: 15
D gene: .
V gene: TRBV5-5
J gene: TRBJ1-4
clone size: .

CDR3 DNA: TGTGCCTGGACAGGGGGATATGTTGAAGCTTTCTTT
CDR3 protein: CAWTGGYVEAFF
CDR3 length: 12
D gene: TRBD1
V gene: TRBV30
J gene: TRBJ1-1
clone size: .

CDR3 DNA: TGTGCCATCAGCCGCCTTCCGGATTCGGATGAGCAGTTCTTC
CDR3 protein: CAISRLPDSDEQFF
CDR3 length: 14
D gene: .
V gene: TRBV10-3
J gene: TRBJ2-1
clone size: .

CDR3 DNA: TGTGCCAGCAGAATGACAGGGGGCGGTGGCTACACCTTC
CDR3 protein: CASRMTGGGGYTF
CDR3 length: 13
D gene: TRBD1
V gene: TRBV25-1
J gene: TRBJ1-2
clone size: few

CDR3 DNA: TGTGCCAGCAGGGCCACAGGGGCCCCGTACTACGAGCAGTACTTC
CDR3 protein: CASRATGAPYYEQYF
CDR3 length: 15
D gene: TRBD1
V gene: TRBV28
J gene: TRBJ2-7
clone size: few

CDR3 DNA: TGTGCCAGCAGCTTAGCCGTTGGGCTTATTAATGAAAAACTGTTTTTT
CDR3 protein: CASSLAVGLINEKLFF
CDR3 length: 16
D gene: .
V gene: TRBV7-9
J gene: TRBJ1-4
clone size: .

CDR3 DNA: TGTGCCAGCAGCTTAGAACAGGCCGAGAACTATGGCTACACCTTC
CDR3 protein: CASSLEQAENYGYTF
CDR3 length: 15
D gene: .
V gene: TRBV11-3
J gene: TRBJ1-2
clone size: .

CDR3 DNA: TGTGCCAGCAGCTTAGTAGCAGGGATCGGGACTGAAGCTTTCTTT
CDR3 protein: CASSLVAGIGTEAFF
CDR3 length: 15
D gene: .
V gene: TRBV7-9
J gene: TRBJ1-1
clone size: few

CDR3 DNA: TGTGCCAGCAGCCCGTCGTCGGGACTAGCGGGAGCCGAGCAGTACTTC
CDR3 protein: CASSPSSGLAGAEQYF
CDR3 length: 16
D gene: TRBD2
V gene: TRBV7-2
J gene: TRBJ2-7
clone size: .

CDR3 DNA: TGCGCCAGCAGCTCGCACAGCGACTCTAACTATGGCTACACCTTC
CDR3 protein: CASSSHSDSNYGYTF
CDR3 length: 15
D gene: .
V gene: TRBV4-1
J gene: TRBJ1-2
clone size: .

CDR3 DNA: TGTGCCAGCAGCTTAGATAACAGGGCCACCTACGAGCAGTACTTC
CDR3 protein: CASSLDNRATYEQYF
CDR3 length: 15
D gene: .
V gene: TRBV11-2
J gene: TRBJ2-7
clone size: .

CDR3 DNA: TGTGCCAGCAGCTCCCCGGCCGGGACGAAAGGAAACATTCAGTACTTC
CDR3 protein: CASSSPAGTKGNIQYF
CDR3 length: 16
D gene: .
V gene: TRBV7-9
J gene: TRBJ2-4
clone size: .

CDR3 DNA: TGCGCCAGCAGCCAGGACGGGACTAGCGATTACGAGCAGTACTTC
CDR3 protein: CASSQDGTSDYEQYF
CDR3 length: 15
D gene: TRBD2
V gene: TRBV4-3
J gene: TRBJ2-7
clone size: once

CDR3 DNA: TGTGCCAGCTCCAATGGGGGGCAAGAGACCCAGTACTTC
CDR3 protein: CASSNGGQETQYF
CDR3 length: 13
D gene: .
V gene: TRBV7-9
J gene: TRBJ2-5
clone size: few

CDR3 DNA: TGCAGTGCTCGGACTAGCGGAGGAAACAATGAGCAGTTCTTC
CDR3 protein: CSARTSGGNNEQFF
CDR3 length: 14
D gene: TRBD2
V gene: TRBV20-1
J gene: TRBJ2-1
clone size: few

CDR3 DNA: TGTGCCAGCAGAGCATCCGGGGGGCCTAATGAAAAACTGTTTTTT
CDR3 protein: CASRASGGPNEKLFF
CDR3 length: 15
D gene: .
V gene: TRBV27
J gene: TRBJ1-4
clone size: .

CDR3 DNA: TGTGCCAGCAGCTCCCGGGACCGCTCCTACGAGCAGTACTTC
CDR3 protein: CASSSRDRSYEQYF
CDR3 length: 14
D gene: .
V gene: TRBV7-2
J gene: TRBJ2-7
clone size: many

CDR3 DNA: TGTGCCAGCAGCACCCGGGGGGGGACGAATCAGCCCCAGCATTTT
CDR3 protein: CASSTRGGTNQPQHF
CDR3 length: 15
D gene: .
V gene: TRBV5-5
J gene: TRBJ1-5
clone size: .

CDR3 DNA: TGTGCCAGCAGCCAAGCGTGGAGGGCTCCCCAGTACTTC
CDR3 protein: CASSQAWRAPQYF
CDR3 length: 13
D gene: .
V gene: TRBV14
J gene: TRBJ2-5
clone size: .

CDR3 DNA: TGTGCCAGCAGCTTACAGGGACTAGCGGGAGGGCCCGAAGATACGCAGTATTTT
CDR3 protein: CASSLQGLAGGPEDTQYF
CDR3 length: 18
D gene: TRBD2
V gene: TRBV7-3
J gene: TRBJ2-3
clone size: .

CDR3 DNA: TGTGCCAGCAGCTTACGGCAGGGTCTCTCCTACAATGAGCAGTTCTTC
CDR3 protein: CASSLRQGLSYNEQFF
CDR3 length: 16
D gene: .
V gene: TRBV7-2
J gene: TRBJ2-1
clone size: few